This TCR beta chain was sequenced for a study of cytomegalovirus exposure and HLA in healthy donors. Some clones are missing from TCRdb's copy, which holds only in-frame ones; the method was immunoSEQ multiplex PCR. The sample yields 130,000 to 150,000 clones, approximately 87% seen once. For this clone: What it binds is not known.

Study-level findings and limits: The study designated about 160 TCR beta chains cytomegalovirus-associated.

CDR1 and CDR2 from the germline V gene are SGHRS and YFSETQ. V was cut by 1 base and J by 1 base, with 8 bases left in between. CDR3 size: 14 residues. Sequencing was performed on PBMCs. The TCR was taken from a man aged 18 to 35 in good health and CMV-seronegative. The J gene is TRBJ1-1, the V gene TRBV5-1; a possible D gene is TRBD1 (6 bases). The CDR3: CASSLRGTNTEAFF. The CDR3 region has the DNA TGCGCCAGCAGCTTGAGGGGGACGAACACTGAAGCTTTCTTT.